This T cell receptor (beta chain) was recorded in a study of blood T cell repertoires in COVID-19 (dated by TCRdb to about 2020). Background for the entire study: Collaborator samples came from the United States, Italy and Spain and covered acute and convalescent phases of COVID-19. The material from the prospective study consisted of cDNA or gDNA derived from T cells, B-cell-depleted T cells, or PBMCs. The dataset comprised deeply sampled blood TCRbeta repertoires from subjects exposed to, actively infected with, or recovered from COVID-19. The repertoires were released in a freely available public database intended as a resource for research on the immune response to SARS-CoV-2. Samples were obtained from the ongoing ImmuneRACE study (first 160 participants) and from 1,000 to 1,500 subjects provided by 6 global collaborators. Sample metadata almost always included a de-identified subject ID, COVID-19 status, age in years and sex. Where HLA class I and class II types were available, the types were taken from metadata supplied by the sample provider, not from assay-based typing.

The cysteine opens and the phenylalanine closes a CDR3 of 13 amino acids. Left in the record is the CDR3 DNA by itself, 39 bases read in frame from the first base. V loses 6 bases, J loses 6 bases, and the germline ends lie 14 bases apart. General study outcomes and caveats: The amount of clinical and demographic metadata varied by source and participant and was provided uncurated.

The immunoSEQ Assay, a bias-controlled multiplex PCR, was used to amplify TCRbeta CDR3 regions from genomic DNA. In the paper's pipeline: The number of nucleated cells in each sample was estimated from the amplification of reference gene primers within the assay. To quantify the absolute abundance of each unique TCRbeta CDR3 rearrangement, sequence reads were collapsed and filtered. For each sample, productive Simpson clonality was calculated as the square root of Simpson's diversity index across productive rearrangements. As stored in TCRdb, this immuneACCESS dataset retains in-frame rearrangements with V and J assigned. A fraction of the clones does not appear; measured against another copy, unresolved V genes explain less than half of the discrepancy, and the remainder lacks a known reason. From that table come the V and J calls and clone size; the DNA was used to work out D and trimming. Present in this sample are approximately 230,000 clones, over 80% of which were seen just once. Jointly, the top ten make up 1.9% of the sample.

Notes on this clone: The antigen it binds to is not known. No base-level quality is on record; no much larger clone is a single base apart.

In the prospective study, participants were roughly 18 to 95 years old, resided in about two dozen geographic areas of the United States, and were enrolled through a virtual design. In the prospective study, cohorts were assigned on the basis of participant-reported clinical history obtained from a screening survey and a study questionnaire. Recovered participants in ImmuneRACE Cohort 3 were defined by two consecutive negative NP/OP PCR tests, clearance by a healthcare professional, or resolution of symptoms. In the prospective study, whole blood, serum and a nasopharyngeal or oropharyngeal swab were collected from each participant by mobile phlebotomists. Prospective study participants could optionally give additional blood draws and questionnaires over a roughly two-month period. Before DNA extraction, blood samples from the prospective study were shipped at room temperature or frozen.

Sequencing was carried out using PBMCs or T cells enriched from blood (not recorded which). The rearranged chain carries TRBV12-3 or TRBV12-4 and TRBJ1-2, with the D segment identity uncertain. The receptor comes from a woman younger than 30 who had recovered from COVID-19. For the CDR3, the sequence is CASRLGSGNGYTF. The bases are TGTGCCAGCAGGCTAGGTTCGGGGAATGGCTACACCTTC.